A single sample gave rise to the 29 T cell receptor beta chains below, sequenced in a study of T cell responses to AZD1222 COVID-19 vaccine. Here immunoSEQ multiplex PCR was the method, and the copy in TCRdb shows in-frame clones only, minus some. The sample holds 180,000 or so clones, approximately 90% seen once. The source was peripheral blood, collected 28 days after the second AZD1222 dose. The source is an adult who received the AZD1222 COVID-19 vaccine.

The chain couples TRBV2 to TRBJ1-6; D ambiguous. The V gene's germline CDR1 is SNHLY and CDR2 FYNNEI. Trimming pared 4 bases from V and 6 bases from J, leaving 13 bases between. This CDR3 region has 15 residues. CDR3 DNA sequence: TGTGCCAGCAGTGGGTCCTCAGGTCGTAATTCACCCCTCCACTTT. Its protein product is CASSGSSGRNSPLHF. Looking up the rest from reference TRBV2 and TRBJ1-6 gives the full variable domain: EPEVTQTPSHQVTQMGQEVILRCVPISNHLYFYWYRQILGQKVEFLVSFYNNEISEKSEIFDDQFSVERPDGSNFTLKIRSTKLEDSAMYFCASSGSSGRNSPLHFGNGTRLTVT.

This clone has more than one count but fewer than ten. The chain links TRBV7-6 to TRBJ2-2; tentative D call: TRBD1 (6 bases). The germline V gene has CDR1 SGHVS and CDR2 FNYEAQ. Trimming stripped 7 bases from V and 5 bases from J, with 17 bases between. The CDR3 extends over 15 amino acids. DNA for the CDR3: TGTGCCAGCACCGAAGGGCAGGGGTGGACCGGGGAGCTGTTTTTT. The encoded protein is CASTEGQGWTGELFF.

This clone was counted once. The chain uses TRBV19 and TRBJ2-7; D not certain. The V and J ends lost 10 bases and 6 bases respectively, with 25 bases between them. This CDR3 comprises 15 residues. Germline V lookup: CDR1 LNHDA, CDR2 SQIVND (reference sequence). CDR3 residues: CATSSPGLTNGEQYF. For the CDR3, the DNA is TGTGCCACCTCCTCCCCTGGTCTTACGAACGGCGAGCAGTACTTC.

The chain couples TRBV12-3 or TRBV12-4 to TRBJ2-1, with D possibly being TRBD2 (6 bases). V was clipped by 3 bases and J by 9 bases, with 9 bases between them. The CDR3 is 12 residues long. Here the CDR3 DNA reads TGTGCCAGCAGTTTCGGACTAACTGAGCAGTTCTTC. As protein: CASSFGLTEQFF.

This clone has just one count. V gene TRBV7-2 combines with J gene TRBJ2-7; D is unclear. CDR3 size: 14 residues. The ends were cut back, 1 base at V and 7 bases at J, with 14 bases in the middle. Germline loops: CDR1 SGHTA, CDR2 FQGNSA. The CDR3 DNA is TGTGCCAGCAGCTTAGGCCGTGCACTGGGGGAGCAGTACTTC. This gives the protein CASSLGRALGEQYF.

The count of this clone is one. The CDR3 DNA is TGTGCCAGCAGTTTGTTTGTGGGACAGGGTGGCAAAAACATTCAGTACTTC. Its protein is CASSLFVGQGGKNIQYF. The V call is TRBV27, the J call TRBJ2-4, with 9 bases that match TRBD1. V gave up 3 bases and J gave up 3 bases; unmatched junction bases: 9. Germline CDR1 and CDR2: MNHEY and SMNVEV (reference sequence). The CDR3 is made up of 17 amino acids.

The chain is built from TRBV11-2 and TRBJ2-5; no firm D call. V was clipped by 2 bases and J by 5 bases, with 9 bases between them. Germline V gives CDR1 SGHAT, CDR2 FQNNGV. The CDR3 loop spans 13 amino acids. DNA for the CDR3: TGTGCCAGCAGCTTAATGGTTAGGGAGACCCAGTACTTC. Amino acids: CASSLMVRETQYF.

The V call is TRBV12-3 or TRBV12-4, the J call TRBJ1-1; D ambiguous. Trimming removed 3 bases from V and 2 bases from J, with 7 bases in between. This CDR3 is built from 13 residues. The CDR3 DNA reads TGTGCCAGCAGTTTGCAGTTTAACACTGAAGCTTTCTTT. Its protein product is CASSLQFNTEAFF.

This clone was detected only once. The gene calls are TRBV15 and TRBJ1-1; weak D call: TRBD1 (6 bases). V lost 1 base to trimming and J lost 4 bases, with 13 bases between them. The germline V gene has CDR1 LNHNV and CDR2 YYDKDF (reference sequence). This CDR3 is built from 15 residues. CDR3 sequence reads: CATSRGGAGSTEAFF. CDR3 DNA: TGTGCCACCAGCAGAGGGGGGGCGGGGAGCACTGAAGCTTTCTTT. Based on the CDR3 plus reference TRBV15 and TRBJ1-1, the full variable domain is DAMVIQNPRYQVTQFGKPVTLSCSQTLNHNVMYWYQQKSSQAPKLLFHYYDKDFNNEADTPDNFQSRRPNTSFCFLDIRSPGLGDTAMYLCATSRGGAGSTEAFFGQGTRLTVV.

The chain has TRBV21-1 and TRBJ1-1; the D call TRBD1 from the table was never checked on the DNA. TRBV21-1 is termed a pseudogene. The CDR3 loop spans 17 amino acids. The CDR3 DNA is TGTGCCAGCAGCAAAAAAGACAGGCCCACGTGGAACACTGAAGCTTTCTTT. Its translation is CASSKKDRPTWNTEAFF.

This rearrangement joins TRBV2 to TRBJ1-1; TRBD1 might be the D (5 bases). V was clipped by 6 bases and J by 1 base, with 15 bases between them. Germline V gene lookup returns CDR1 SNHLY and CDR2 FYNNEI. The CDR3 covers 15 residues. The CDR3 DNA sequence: TGTGCCAGCAGATCGAGGGCAGGGAGGAACACTGAAGCTTTCTTT. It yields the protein CASRSRAGRNTEAFF. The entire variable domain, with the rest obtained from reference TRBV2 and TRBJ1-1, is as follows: EPEVTQTPSHQVTQMGQEVILRCVPISNHLYFYWYRQILGQKVEFLVSFYNNEISEKSEIFDDQFSVERPDGSNFTLKIRSTKLEDSAMYFCASRSRAGRNTEAFFGQGTRLTVV.

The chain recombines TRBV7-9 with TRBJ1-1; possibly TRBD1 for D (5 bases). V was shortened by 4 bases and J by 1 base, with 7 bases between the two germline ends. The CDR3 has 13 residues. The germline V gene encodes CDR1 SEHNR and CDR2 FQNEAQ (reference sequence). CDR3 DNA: TGTGCCAGCAGCTCGACAGAGAACACTGAAGCTTTCTTT. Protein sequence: CASSSTENTEAFF.

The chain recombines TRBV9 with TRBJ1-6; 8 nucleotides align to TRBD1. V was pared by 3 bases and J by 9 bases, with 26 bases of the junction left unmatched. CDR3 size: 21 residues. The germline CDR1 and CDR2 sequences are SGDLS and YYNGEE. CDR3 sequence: CASSANLSSPRRAGGRSPLHF. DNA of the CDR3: TGTGCCAGCAGCGCCAACCTTAGCTCGCCTCGCAGGGCAGGGGGCCGTTCACCCCTCCACTTT. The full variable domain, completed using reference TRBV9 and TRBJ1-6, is DSGVTQTPKHLITATGQRVTLRCSPRSGDLSVYWYQQSLDQGLQFLIQYYNGEERAKGNILERFSAQQFPDLHSELNLSSLELGDSALYFCASSANLSSPRRAGGRSPLHFGNGTRLTVT.

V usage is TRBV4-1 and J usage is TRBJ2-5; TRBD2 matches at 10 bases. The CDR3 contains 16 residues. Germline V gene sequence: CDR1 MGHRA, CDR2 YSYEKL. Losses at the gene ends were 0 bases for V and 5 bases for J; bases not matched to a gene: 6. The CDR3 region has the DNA TGCGCCAGCAGCCAAGATCTTAGCGGGAGGCGGGAGACCCAGTACTTC. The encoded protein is CASSQDLSGRRETQYF.

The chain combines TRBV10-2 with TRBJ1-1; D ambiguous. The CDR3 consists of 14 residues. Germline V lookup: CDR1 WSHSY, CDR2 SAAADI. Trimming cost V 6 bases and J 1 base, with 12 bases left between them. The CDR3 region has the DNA TGCGCCAGCAGGGAGAGAATCCAGAACACTGAAGCTTTCTTT. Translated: CASRERIQNTEAFF.

The CDR3: CASSIGTSGSEETQYF. The CDR3 bases are TGTGCCAGCAGCATCGGGACTAGCGGGAGCGAGGAGACCCAGTACTTC. The V call is TRBV7-3, the J call TRBJ2-5, with 14 positions matching TRBD2. Germline V gives CDR1 SGHTA, CDR2 FQGTGA. Trimming at V came to 5 bases and at J to 5 bases, leaving 7 bases not matched to a gene. CDR3 length: 16 amino acids.

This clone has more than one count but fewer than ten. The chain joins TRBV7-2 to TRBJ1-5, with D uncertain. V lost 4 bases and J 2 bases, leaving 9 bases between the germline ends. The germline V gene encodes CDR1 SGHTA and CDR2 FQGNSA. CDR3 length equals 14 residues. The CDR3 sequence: CASSYSIGNQPQHF. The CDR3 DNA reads TGTGCCAGCAGCTACTCAATTGGCAATCAGCCCCAGCATTTT. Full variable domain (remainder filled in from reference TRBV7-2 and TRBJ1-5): GAGVSQSPSNKVTEKGKDVELRCDPISGHTALYWYRQSLGQGLEFLIYFQGNSAPDKSGLPSDRFSAERTGGSVSTLTIQRTQQEDSAVYLCASSYSIGNQPQHFGDGTRLSIL.

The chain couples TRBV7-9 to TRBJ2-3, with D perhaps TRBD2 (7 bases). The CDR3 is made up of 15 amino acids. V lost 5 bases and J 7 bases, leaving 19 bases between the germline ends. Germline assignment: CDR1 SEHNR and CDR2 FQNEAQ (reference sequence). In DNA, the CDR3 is TGTGCCAGCAGCCCCCCATGGGGCGGGGGCAATACGCAGTATTTT. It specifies CASSPPWGGGNTQYF.

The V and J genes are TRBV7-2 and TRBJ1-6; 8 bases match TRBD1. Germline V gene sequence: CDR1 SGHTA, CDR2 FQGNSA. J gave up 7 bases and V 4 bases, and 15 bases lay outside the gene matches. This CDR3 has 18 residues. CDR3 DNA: TGTGCCAGCAGCTCTAGGACAGGGTACAATCCTTGGAATTCACCCCTCCACTTT. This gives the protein CASSSRTGYNPWNSPLHF.

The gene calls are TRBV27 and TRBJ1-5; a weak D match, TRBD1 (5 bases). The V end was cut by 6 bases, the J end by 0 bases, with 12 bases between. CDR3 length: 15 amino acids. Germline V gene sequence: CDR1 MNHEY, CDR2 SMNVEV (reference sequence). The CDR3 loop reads CASSRDGLSNQPQHF. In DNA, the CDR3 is TGTGCCAGCAGCCGGGACGGCCTTAGCAATCAGCCCCAGCATTTT.

The CDR3 here is CASSSDRWGEQYF. The DNA for the CDR3 is TGTGCCAGCTCTTCCGACAGGTGGGGCGAGCAGTACTTC. This chain uses TRBV18 with TRBJ2-7; weak D call: TRBD1 (6 bases). V was clipped by 6 bases and J by 6 bases, with 15 bases between them. Germline CDR1 and CDR2: KGHSH and LQKENI. This CDR3 comprises 13 residues.

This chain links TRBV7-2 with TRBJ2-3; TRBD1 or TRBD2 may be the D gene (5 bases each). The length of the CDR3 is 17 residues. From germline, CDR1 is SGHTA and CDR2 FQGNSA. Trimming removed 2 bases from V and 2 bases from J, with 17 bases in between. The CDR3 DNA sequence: TGTGCCAGCAGCTTAAGGATGGCCGGGACCCCCACAGATACGCAGTATTTT. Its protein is CASSLRMAGTPTDTQYF.

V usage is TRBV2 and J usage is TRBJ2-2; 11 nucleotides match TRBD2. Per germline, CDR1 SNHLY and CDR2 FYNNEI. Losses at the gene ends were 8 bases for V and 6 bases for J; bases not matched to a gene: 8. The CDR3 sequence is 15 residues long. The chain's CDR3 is CASWRGTSGAGELFF. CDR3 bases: TGTGCCAGCTGGAGGGGGACTAGCGGAGCCGGGGAGCTGTTTTTT.

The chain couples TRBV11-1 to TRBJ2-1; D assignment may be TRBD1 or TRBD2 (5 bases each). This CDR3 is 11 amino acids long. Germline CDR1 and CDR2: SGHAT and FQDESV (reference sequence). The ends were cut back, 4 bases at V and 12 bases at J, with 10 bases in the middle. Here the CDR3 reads CASSYRGGQFF. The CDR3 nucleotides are TGTGCCAGCAGCTATCGTGGGGGGCAGTTCTTC.

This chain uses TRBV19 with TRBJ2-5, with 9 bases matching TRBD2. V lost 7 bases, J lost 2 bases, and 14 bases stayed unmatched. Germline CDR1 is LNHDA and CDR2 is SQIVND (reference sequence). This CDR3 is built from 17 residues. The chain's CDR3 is CASKPLFPSGAQETQYF. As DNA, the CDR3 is TGTGCCAGTAAGCCCCTATTCCCTAGCGGGGCTCAAGAGACCCAGTACTTC.

The CDR3 here is CASSQGPGTVSSPLHF. The CDR3 nucleotides are TGTGCCAGCTCCCAGGGCCCCGGGACAGTTTCTTCACCCCTCCACTTT. The chain links TRBV18 to TRBJ1-6, with 7 bases lining up with TRBD1. V dropped 6 bases and J dropped 9; count of bases not matched to a gene: 14. CDR1 KGHSH and CDR2 LQKENI come from the germline V gene. The CDR3 extends over 16 amino acids.

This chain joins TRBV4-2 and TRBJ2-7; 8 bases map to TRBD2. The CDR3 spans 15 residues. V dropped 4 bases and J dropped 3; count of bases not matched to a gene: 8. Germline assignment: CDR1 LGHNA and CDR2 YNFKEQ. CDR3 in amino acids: CASSPFLAGGYEQYF. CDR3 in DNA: TGTGCCAGCAGCCCCTTTCTTGCGGGAGGCTACGAGCAGTACTTC.

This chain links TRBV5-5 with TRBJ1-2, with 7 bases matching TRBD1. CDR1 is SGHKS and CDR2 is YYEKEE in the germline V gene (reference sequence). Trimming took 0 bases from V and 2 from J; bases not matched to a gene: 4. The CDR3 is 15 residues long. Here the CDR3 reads CASSLGGGGNYGYTF. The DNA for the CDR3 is TGTGCCAGCAGCTTGGGAGGGGGCGGCAACTATGGCTACACCTTC. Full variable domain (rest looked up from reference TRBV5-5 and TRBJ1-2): DAGVTQSPTHLIKTRGQQVTLRCSPISGHKSVSWYQQVLGQGPQFIFQYYEKEERGRGNFPDRFSARQFPNYSSELNVNALLLGDSALYLCASSLGGGGNYGYTFGSGTRLTVV.

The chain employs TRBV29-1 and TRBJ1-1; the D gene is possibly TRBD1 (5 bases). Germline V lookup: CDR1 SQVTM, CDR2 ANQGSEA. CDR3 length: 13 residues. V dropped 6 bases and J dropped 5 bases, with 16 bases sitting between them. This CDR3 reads CSVGDGPGTEAFF. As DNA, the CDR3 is TGCAGCGTGGGGGACGGTCCAGGGACTGAAGCTTTCTTT.